The present T cell receptor (beta chain) was sequenced within a study of lymphopenia after photon versus proton radiotherapy. Whole-study findings and limits: A bigger post-nadir fall in TCR diversity correlated inversely with survival time in deceased patients. Oligoclonal CD8+ Temra expansion after nadir drove photon patients' diversity drop. Proton therapy kept repertoires fairly stable, unlike photons, which gained effector/memory cells. Only patients who died were analyzed for survival; proton advantage is unproven.

This clone was observed a single time. Its antigen is not identified. Clones were sequenced by immunoSEQ multiplex PCR, and TCRdb holds only the in-frame ones, with some missing. Here the sample spans 7,000 to 9,000 clones, around 88% being singletons. V lost 8 bases, J lost 1 base, and 13 bases lay in between. The CDR3 is made up of 14 amino acids. CDR1 is MNHNS and CDR2 is SASEGT in the germline V gene. The chain couples TRBV6-1 to TRBJ2-3, with a possible D match to TRBD2 (6 bases). This specimen consisted of peripheral blood, obtained from a patient treated with photon-based radiotherapy. This receptor was identified in a man older than 75 with cholangiocarcinoma. CDR3 loop: CASSGGVGTDTQYF. CDR3 nucleotide sequence: TGTGCCAGCTCCGGAGGGGTTGGCACAGATACGCAGTATTTT.